This T cell receptor (beta chain) was captured in a study of blood T cell repertoires in COVID-19. Study as a whole: The analysed material was cDNA or gDNA that came from T cells, B-cell-depleted T cells, or PBMCs.

This CDR3 contains 17 residues. V lost 1 base and J lost 6; bases outside the gene matches: 6. CDR1 is SEHNR and CDR2 is FQNEAQ in the germline V gene (reference sequence). In the authors' workflow: Amplified reference gene primers provided the basis for estimating nucleated cell counts. Assay: immunoSEQ multiplex PCR; the TCRdb copy retains only in-frame clones and omits some. V, J and clone size were drawn from that table, and D and trimming were deduced from the DNA. The table records some 200,000 clones, approximately 80% of them present only once. The receptor was isolated from a woman aged 55 to 70 who had recovered from COVID-19. The gene calls are TRBV7-9 and TRBJ1-6; 10 nucleotides align to TRBD1. Sample: peripheral blood. The CDR3 DNA follows: TGTGCCAGCAGCTTAGGAGGGACAGGGGCGGCTAATTCACCCCTCCACTTT. Its translation is CASSLGGTGAANSPLHF.